This T cell receptor beta chain is from a study of neoadjuvant anti-PD-1 for oral cavity cancer. Noted time point: after neoadjuvant nivolumab, at surgical resection. V lost 4 bases, J lost 7 bases, and 15 bases lay in between. Germline CDR1 SGHKS, CDR2 YYEKEE (reference sequence). The CDR3 has 15 residues. Method: immunoSEQ multiplex PCR; TCRdb's copy keeps in-frame clones and lacks some. The data show 55,000 to 75,000 clones, approximately 87% seen once. The sample consisted of PBMCs, taken after nivolumab (anti-PD-1) treatment. J is TRBJ1-6 and V is TRBV5-5, with D unclear. The receptor was isolated from a person between 40 and 79 years old with oral cavity squamous cell carcinoma. The CDR3 bases are TGTGCCAGCAGCCCGGCAGAGACCACCAATTCACCCCTCCACTTT. Its translation is CASSPAETTNSPLHF.